This is a list of T cell receptor beta chains from one sample in a study of PD-L1 blockade in urothelial cancer. Measured with immunoSEQ multiplex PCR; TCRdb has only the in-frame clones, and not every one. Altogether tens of thousands of clones are present, about 90% being singletons, with the ten largest covering 7.3%. The specimen was PBMCs, collected around atezolizumab (anti-PD-L1) treatment. All receptors come from a man in his 70s with urothelial cancer. Each CDR3 is given with its conserved first and last residue. The D gene is left open where the match is weak. For some rows the clone size is stated as once, few or many, or as a class when expanded; others skip it.

>.|TRBJ1-5|TRBV6-5|TRBD1
CASSRDRGTPGPQHF
TGTGCCAGCAGCCGGGACAGGGGGACCCCGGGGCCCCAGCATTTT
>.|TRBJ1-2|TRBV28|.
CASSASYGYTF
TGTGCCAGCAGTGCCAGCTATGGCTACACCTTC
>.|TRBJ2-3|TRBV6-1|TRBD2
CASSETSGRGDTQYF
TGTGCCAGCAGTGAGACTAGCGGGAGAGGAGATACGCAGTATTTT
>.|TRBJ2-7|TRBV6-4|TRBD1
CASSTYRGRIYEQYF
TGTGCCAGCAGTACCTACAGGGGGCGCATCTACGAGCAGTACTTC
>.|TRBJ2-3|TRBV2|TRBD1
CASRIQGAPSTDTQYF
TGTGCCAGCAGGATTCAGGGGGCGCCAAGCACAGATACGCAGTATTTT
>.|TRBJ2-2|TRBV7-9|.
CASSFRTGLLAGELFF
TGTGCCAGCAGCTTTAGGACTGGGTTACTAGCCGGGGAGCTGTTTTTT
>.|TRBJ2-3|TRBV9|TRBD1
CASSAHVGQTDTQYF
TGTGCCAGCAGCGCACACGTGGGACAGACAGATACGCAGTATTTT
>.|TRBJ2-5|TRBV9|TRBD2
CASSVGGLAAQETQYF
TGTGCCAGCAGCGTGGGCGGACTAGCGGCCCAAGAGACCCAGTACTTC
>.|TRBJ1-2|TRBV20-1|.
CSARQGYGYTF
TGCAGTGCTAGACAGGGTTATGGCTACACCTTC
>.|TRBJ2-1|TRBV19|.
CASSPPRLVQINEQFF
TGTGCCAGTAGTCCCCCCCGACTAGTTCAAATAAATGAGCAGTTCTTC
>.|TRBJ1-1|TRBV25-1|TRBD1
CASKGTAGMNTEAFF
TGTGCCAGCAAAGGGACAGCCGGAATGAACACTGAAGCTTTCTTT
>.|TRBJ2-1|TRBV5-5|.
CASSLTGAYNEQFF
TGTGCCAGCAGCTTAACCGGGGCCTACAATGAGCAGTTCTTC
>.|TRBJ2-3|TRBV19|TRBD1
CASHPRRQGARTDTQYF
TGTGCCAGTCACCCAAGACGTCAGGGGGCCCGGACAGATACGCAGTATTTT
>.|TRBJ2-5|TRBV5-1|TRBD2
CASSYSGTSGTKETQYF
TGCGCCAGCAGCTACTCCGGGACTAGCGGGACGAAAGAGACCCAGTACTTC
>.|TRBJ1-5|TRBV27|.
CASSLKAGLEPQHF
TGTGCCAGCAGTTTAAAGGCAGGTTTGGAGCCCCAGCATTTT
>.|TRBJ2-7|TRBV10-2|TRBD2
CASSSGLAGSGEQYF
TGCGCCAGCAGCTCGGGACTAGCGGGATCAGGGGAGCAGTACTTC
>.|TRBJ2-5|TRBV7-8|TRBD2
CASSLAGGYQETQYF
TGTGCCAGCAGCTTAGCGGGAGGGTACCAAGAGACCCAGTACTTC
>.|TRBJ2-2|TRBV6-1|.
CASSGNTGSLSNTGELFF
TGTGCCAGCAGTGGCAACACAGGGTCACTATCGAACACCGGGGAGCTGTTTTTT
>.|TRBJ1-4|TRBV5-8|.
CASSLGAWQGTNELFF
TGTGCCAGCAGCTTGGGCGCGTGGCAGGGGACGAACGAACTGTTTTTT
>.|TRBJ2-5|TRBV7-9|TRBD2
CASSRREGESPRQETQYF
TGTGCCAGCAGCCGGAGGGAGGGCGAGTCTCCGCGGCAAGAGACCCAGTACTTC
>medium-sized|TRBJ2-5|TRBV25-1|.
CASSRRGDRETQYF
TGTGCCAGCAGTCGGCGGGGAGATAGGGAGACCCAGTACTTC
>.|TRBJ2-1|TRBV15|.
CATSRVDGSPFHIEQFF
TGTGCCACCAGCAGAGTGGACGGGAGCCCCTTCCATATAGAGCAGTTCTTC
>.|TRBJ1-1|TRBV7-2|.
CASSSPGGGTEAFF
TGTGCCAGCAGCTCCCCTGGCGGGGGAACTGAAGCTTTCTTT
>.|TRBJ2-5|TRBV5-1|.
CASSPIGVTAETQYF
TGCGCCAGCAGCCCAATAGGGGTGACGGCCGAGACCCAGTACTTC
>.|TRBJ2-7|TRBV11-1|.
CASPLWAYEQYF
TGTGCCAGCCCCCTTTGGGCTTACGAGCAGTACTTC
>.|TRBJ2-2|TRBV11-2|.
CASSAYRVTGELFF
TGTGCCAGCAGCGCCTACAGGGTAACCGGGGAGCTGTTTTTT
>.|TRBJ2-5|TRBV18|TRBD1
CASSPRTGFAETQYF
TGTGCCAGCTCACCGCGGACAGGGTTTGCTGAGACCCAGTACTTC
>.|TRBJ2-3|TRBV5-1|TRBD2
CASSLWTSGTDTQYF
TGCGCCAGCAGCCTGTGGACTAGCGGTACAGATACGCAGTATTTT
>.|TRBJ2-5|TRBV11-2|TRBD2
CASSLVGGGPGETQYF
TGTGCCAGCAGCTTAGTTGGGGGAGGGCCGGGGGAGACCCAGTACTTC
>.|TRBJ2-7|TRBV28|.
CASTQGGSGSYEQYF
TGTGCCAGCACCCAGGGGGGATCGGGCTCCTACGAGCAGTACTTC
>.|TRBJ2-2|TRBV10-3|TRBD1
CAISWTGIRNTGELFF
TGTGCCATCAGTTGGACAGGGATCCGGAACACCGGGGAGCTGTTTTTT
>once|TRBJ2-2|TRBV9|TRBD2
CASRIAGDFGELFF
TGTGCCAGCCGGATAGCGGGAGACTTCGGGGAGCTGTTTTTT
>.|TRBJ2-3|TRBV11-2|.
CASSLVLLGNTDTQYF
TGTGCCAGCAGCTTAGTTCTCCTAGGAAATACAGATACGCAGTATTTT
>.|TRBJ2-5|TRBV27|.
CASSLWGPQETQYF
TGTGCCAGCAGTTTATGGGGGCCCCAAGAGACCCAGTACTTC
>once|TRBJ2-7|TRBV28|TRBD1
CASSSGQGRHEQYF
TGTGCCAGCAGTTCTGGACAGGGGCGGCACGAGCAGTACTTC
>.|TRBJ2-1|TRBV5-1|TRBD1
CASSLSGTGGWNEQFF
TGCGCCAGCAGCCTCTCCGGGACAGGGGGCTGGAATGAGCAGTTCTTC
>few|TRBJ1-2|TRBV27|.
CASSPDPMVRAGYGYTF
TGTGCCAGCAGTCCGGACCCCATGGTTAGGGCGGGCTATGGCTACACCTTC
>.|TRBJ2-2|TRBV7-6|.
CASSSLPGSGTGELFF
TGTGCCAGCAGCAGCCTCCCCGGATCAGGGACCGGGGAGCTGTTTTTT
>.|TRBJ2-1|TRBV28|TRBD2
CASSITSGRLGEQFF
TGTGCCAGCAGTATCACTAGCGGGAGGCTCGGTGAGCAGTTCTTC
>.|TRBJ2-5|TRBV6-1|.
CASSERGRGRDGKETQYF
TGTGCCAGCAGTGAAAGAGGAAGGGGGCGGGATGGGAAAGAGACCCAGTACTTC
>.|TRBJ1-2|TRBV6-1|TRBD1
CASSEARTGSGYTF
TGTGCCAGCAGTGAAGCCCGGACAGGGAGTGGCTACACCTTC
>once|TRBJ2-7|TRBV28|TRBD2
CASSPSGGTYEQYF
TGTGCCAGCAGTCCTAGCGGAGGCACATACGAGCAGTACTTC
>few|TRBJ2-1|TRBV16|TRBD1
CASSQSGTGGNEQFF
TGTGCCAGCAGCCAATCGGGGACAGGAGGTAATGAGCAGTTCTTC
>.|TRBJ1-2|TRBV7-9|.
CAPGPVLVGDGYTF
TGTGCCCCCGGGCCCGTTTTGGTGGGAGATGGCTACACCTTC
>.|TRBJ1-3|TRBV5-1|TRBD1
CASSYGQGGNTIYF
TGCGCCAGCAGTTACGGACAGGGAGGAAACACCATATATTTT
>.|TRBJ2-7|TRBV9|.
CASSVGVTGVYEQYF
TGTGCCAGCAGCGTAGGTGTGACAGGAGTTTACGAGCAGTACTTC
>.|TRBJ2-1|TRBV5-4|TRBD2
CASSLEGGSSYNEQFF
TGTGCCAGCAGCTTGGAGGGCGGGAGCTCCTACAATGAGCAGTTCTTC
>.|TRBJ2-7|TRBV6-1|TRBD1
CASREDRGSSYEQYF
TGTGCCAGCAGAGAGGACAGGGGAAGTTCCTACGAGCAGTACTTC
>.|TRBJ2-3|TRBV6-4|TRBD1
CASSGQGSTDTQYF
TGTGCCAGCAGTGGACAGGGTAGCACAGATACGCAGTATTTT
>.|TRBJ1-4|TRBV27|TRBD1
CASSQDRGGKLFF
TGTGCCAGCAGTCAAGACAGGGGAGGGAAACTGTTTTTT
>.|TRBJ2-1|TRBV11-2|TRBD1
CASSVGTGVGNEQFF
TGTGCCAGCAGCGTAGGGACAGGGGTGGGCAATGAGCAGTTCTTC
>.|TRBJ1-5|TRBV5-1|.
CASSLAGDSNQPQHF
TGCGCCAGCAGCTTGGCCGGGGATAGCAATCAGCCCCAGCATTTT
>.|TRBJ2-2|TRBV6-5|TRBD2
CASSRTSGGLGELFF
TGTGCCAGCAGCCGGACTAGCGGGGGGCTCGGGGAGCTGTTTTTT
>once|TRBJ2-5|TRBV11-1|.
CASSLDNRVQETQYF
TGTGCCAGCAGCTTAGACAACAGGGTTCAGGAGACCCAGTACTTC
>few|TRBJ1-2|TRBV5-1|TRBD1
CASSQDRGEGYTF
TGCGCCAGCAGCCAGGACAGGGGAGAAGGCTACACCTTC